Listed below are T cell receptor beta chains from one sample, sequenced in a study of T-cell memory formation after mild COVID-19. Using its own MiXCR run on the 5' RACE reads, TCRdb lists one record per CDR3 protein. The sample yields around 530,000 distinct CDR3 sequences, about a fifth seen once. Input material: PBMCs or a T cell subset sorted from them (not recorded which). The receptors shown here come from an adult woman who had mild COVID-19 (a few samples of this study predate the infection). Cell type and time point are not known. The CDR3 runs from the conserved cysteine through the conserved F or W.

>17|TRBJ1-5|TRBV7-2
CASSLAPGQGAIQPQHF
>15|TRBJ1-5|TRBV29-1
CSVEDGRGGNQPQHF
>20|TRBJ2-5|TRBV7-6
CASSSRRTLGTSGRQETQYF
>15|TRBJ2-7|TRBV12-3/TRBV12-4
CASSLGGTGDHEQYF
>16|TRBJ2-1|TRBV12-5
CASGLGNSRGDNEQFF
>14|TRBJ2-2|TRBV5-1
CASSLRANTGELFF
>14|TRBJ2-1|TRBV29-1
CSISFGGSYNEQFF
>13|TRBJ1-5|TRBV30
CAWSNTGNQPQHF
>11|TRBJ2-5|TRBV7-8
CASSLRTTQYF
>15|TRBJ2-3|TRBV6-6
CASSLGARSTDTQYF
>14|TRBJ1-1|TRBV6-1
CASSEDAENTEAFF
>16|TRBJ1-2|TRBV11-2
CASSLEAGVGNYGYTF
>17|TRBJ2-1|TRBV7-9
CASSLEDRRFLYNEQFF
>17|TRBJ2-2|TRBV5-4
CASSFASGAANTGELFF
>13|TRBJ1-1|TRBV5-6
CASIDPLGTEAFF